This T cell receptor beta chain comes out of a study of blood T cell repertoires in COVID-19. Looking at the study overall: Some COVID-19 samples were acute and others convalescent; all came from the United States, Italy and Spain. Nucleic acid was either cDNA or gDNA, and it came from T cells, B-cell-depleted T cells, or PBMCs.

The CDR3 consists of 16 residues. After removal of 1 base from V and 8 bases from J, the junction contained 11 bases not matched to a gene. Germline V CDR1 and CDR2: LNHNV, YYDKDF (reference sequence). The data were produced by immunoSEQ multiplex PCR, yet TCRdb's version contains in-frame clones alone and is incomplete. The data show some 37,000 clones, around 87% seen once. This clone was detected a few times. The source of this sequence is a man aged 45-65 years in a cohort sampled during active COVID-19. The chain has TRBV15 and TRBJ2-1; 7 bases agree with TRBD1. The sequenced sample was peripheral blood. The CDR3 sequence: CATSRGSADRAHEQFF. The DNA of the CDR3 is TGTGCCACCAGCAGAGGGTCGGCCGACAGGGCCCATGAGCAGTTCTTC.